Listed here is a single TCR beta chain. The CDR3 is 17 amino acids. Trimming removed 5 bases from V and 0 bases from J, with 16 bases in between. Germline V gene sequence: CDR1 LNHDA, CDR2 SQIVND (reference sequence). The sample originates from a study of T cell changes during pregnancy in multiple sclerosis. Libraries were prepared by immunoSEQ multiplex PCR; TCRdb keeps only in-frame clonotypes and omits some of them. The table shows under 80,000 clones, with around 94% occurring only once. The TCR comes from a female donor with multiple sclerosis, enrolled in a pregnancy study. The input for sequencing was peripheral blood, taken in the third trimester of pregnancy. The rearrangement joins TRBV19 to TRBJ2-2, with D maybe TRBD1 (5 bases). In DNA, the CDR3 is TGTGCCAGTAGTCCAATCCCCGGCAGGGCGAACACCGGGGAGCTGTTTTTT. It encodes CASSPIPGRANTGELFF. Supplemented by reference TRBV19 and TRBJ2-2, the full variable domain reads DGGITQSPKYLFRKEGQNVTLSCEQNLNHDAMYWYRQDPGQGLRLIYYSQIVNDFQKGDIAEGYSVSREKKESFPLTVTSAQKNPTAFYLCASSPIPGRANTGELFFGEGSRLTVL.